Each of the 10 T cell receptor beta chains below was sequenced from the same sample in a study of blood T cell repertoires in COVID-19. Measured with immunoSEQ multiplex PCR; TCRdb has only the in-frame clones, and not every one. Here the sample spans approximately 480,000 clones, roughly nine tenths being singletons. The sample taken for sequencing was PBMCs or T cells enriched from blood (not recorded which). The receptors originated from a woman aged 18-29 years who had recovered from COVID-19.

The chain has TRBV7-2 and TRBJ2-7; 7 nucleotides agree with TRBD2. CDR1 is SGHTA, CDR2 FQGNSA, per germline. The CDR3 has 14 amino acids. V lost 2 bases and J lost 6; bases outside the gene matches: 7. The CDR3 reads CASSLWGREGEQYF. In DNA form, the CDR3 reads TGTGCCAGCAGCTTATGGGGCAGGGAGGGCGAGCAGTACTTC.

This chain uses TRBV6-5 with TRBJ2-7, with 7 nucleotides matching TRBD2. The CDR3 is made up of 14 amino acids. The junction had 9 bases not matched to a gene; V was cut back by 7 bases and J by 3 bases. Germline CDR1 and CDR2: MNHEY and SVGAGI. The CDR3 is CASIIGRESYEQYF. In nucleotides, the CDR3 is TGTGCCAGCATAATTGGGAGGGAGAGCTACGAGCAGTACTTC.

The J gene is TRBJ2-1, the V gene TRBV7-9; 8 bases are a match to TRBD1. The CDR3 is 15 amino acids. The junction had 7 bases not matched to a gene; V was cut back by 7 bases and J by 2 bases. Per the germline V gene, CDR1 is SEHNR and CDR2 is FQNEAQ (reference sequence). The CDR3 here is CASIRQGPTYNEQFF. The CDR3 region has the DNA TGTGCCAGCATTCGACAGGGGCCAACCTACAATGAGCAGTTCTTC.

This chain joins TRBV7-9 and TRBJ2-7; D perhaps matches TRBD1 (6 bases). Germline V gene lookup returns CDR1 SEHNR and CDR2 FQNEAQ (reference sequence). This CDR3 comprises 14 residues. Trimming took 4 bases from V and 2 from J, leaving 12 bases between them. CDR3 protein: CASSSSGAPYEQYF. DNA of the CDR3: TGTGCCAGCAGCTCCTCAGGGGCCCCCTACGAGCAGTACTTC.

The chain links TRBV16 to TRBJ1-1; D perhaps matches TRBD1 (6 bases). Germline V gene sequence: CDR1 KGHSY, CDR2 FQNENV. The CDR3 consists of 14 residues. V was shortened by 2 bases and J by 8 bases, with 15 bases between the two germline ends. The chain's CDR3 is CASSQGQGIREAFF. CDR3 nucleotides: TGTGCCAGCAGCCAAGGGCAGGGGATCAGGGAAGCTTTCTTT.

The chain recombines TRBV2 with TRBJ2-3; possibly TRBD1 for D (6 bases). There are 16 residues in the CDR3. Deletions cut 5 bases from V and 4 bases from J, with 19 bases between. Germline CDR1 SNHLY, CDR2 FYNNEI. DNA of the CDR3: TGTGCCAGCAGTTCGCCATGGCAGGGGTTATCAGATACGCAGTATTTT. It is translated as CASSSPWQGLSDTQYF.

This clone was seen a few times. The J gene is TRBJ2-1, the V gene TRBV28, with D perhaps matching TRBD1 (6 bases). The CDR3 length is 16 residues. The germline gives CDR1 MDHEN, CDR2 SYDVKM. Trimming left V 6 bases short and J 2 bases short, with 17 bases between. The CDR3 DNA is TGTGCCAGCAGACCAACAGGGAATAGCCCCTACAATGAGCAGTTCTTC. As protein: CASRPTGNSPYNEQFF. The entire variable domain, with the rest obtained from reference TRBV28 and TRBJ2-1, is as follows: DVKVTQSSRYLVKRTGEKVFLECVQDMDHENMFWYRQDPGLGLRLIYFSYDVKMKEKGDIPEGYSVSREKKERFSLILESASTNQTSMYLCASRPTGNSPYNEQFFGPGTRLTVL.

The chain couples TRBV5-1 to TRBJ1-2; possible D gene TRBD1, 5 bases. The CDR3 has 14 amino acids. Germline V gives CDR1 SGHRS, CDR2 YFSETQ. The V and J ends lost 0 bases and 6 bases respectively, with 12 bases between them. DNA for the CDR3: TGCGCCAGCAGCTTGGGTCGGGGGACCCATGGCTACACCTTC. This codes for CASSLGRGTHGYTF.

The genes are TRBV29-1 and TRBJ1-5, with TRBD1 matching over 8 bases. From germline, CDR1 is SQVTM and CDR2 ANQGSEA. The J segment lost 1 base and the V segment lost 4 bases, leaving 0 bases of the junction unmatched. The CDR3 is 13 residues long. CDR3 DNA sequence: TGCAGCGTTGGACAGGGGAGCAATCAGCCCCAGCATTTT. Protein product: CSVGQGSNQPQHF.

In its sample, this clone was seen a few times. The V gene is TRBV2, the J gene TRBJ1-1; D is perhaps TRBD1 (5 bases). This CDR3 has 14 amino acids. Trimming left V 8 bases short and J 2 bases short, with 15 bases between. Per the germline V gene, CDR1 is SNHLY and CDR2 is FYNNEI. The CDR3 DNA follows: TGTGCCAGCTGTGCACAGGTCTCAAACACTGAAGCTTTCTTT. Translated, it gives CASCAQVSNTEAFF.